This T cell receptor beta chain was captured in a study of blood T cell repertoires in COVID-19. Clinical history reported by participants formed the basis on which cohorts were assigned. Recovered Cohort 3 donors showed two negative PCRs, clearance, or symptom resolution. Germline V gene lookup returns CDR1 ENHRY and CDR2 SYGVKD. V was trimmed by 5 bases and J by 7 bases, leaving 21 bases between them. This CDR3 contains 16 residues. The assay was immunoSEQ multiplex PCR, and TCRdb's table has in-frame clones only and misses some. The sample contains approximately 200,000 clones, around 85% of which appear only once. This clone was detected only once.

The material sequenced was PBMCs or T cells enriched from blood (not recorded which). The V call is TRBV10-3, the J call TRBJ2-1; tentatively, D is TRBD1 (5 bases). This clonotype was sampled from a man between 35 and 55 years old who had recovered from COVID-19. This CDR3 is CAISPAGYSVHNEQFF. As DNA, the CDR3 is TGTGCCATCAGTCCCGCAGGGTATTCCGTTCATAATGAGCAGTTCTTC.